This TCR beta chain comes out of a study of graft-versus-host responses after intestinal transplantation. Whole-study context: The whole recipient group had anti-thymocyte globulin induction followed by tacrolimus and steroids for about three years.

The study, taken as a whole, reports: Analysis identified GvH clones in recipient marrow, with some appearing first in ileum or blood.

CDR3 length equals 14 residues. Germline trimming cut 3 bases from V and 6 bases from J; bases unmatched to any gene: 0. Looked up from germline, CDR1 is MGHRA and CDR2 is YSYEKL. A note on this clone: What it recognizes is unknown.

Method: immunoSEQ multiplex PCR; TCRdb's copy keeps in-frame clones and lacks some. The table has about 43,000 clones, roughly 94% seen once; the top ten hold roughly 1.4%. This clonotype originated in a human patient who received an intestinal transplant, so some T cells may come from the graft donor. Sequences were derived from PBMCs, sampled approximately 360 days after intestinal transplant. V is TRBV4-1 and J is TRBJ2-7; TRBD2 matches 15 bases. The CDR3 is CASSQGLAGGEQYF. DNA of the CDR3: TGCGCCAGCAGCCAGGGACTAGCGGGAGGCGAGCAGTACTTC.